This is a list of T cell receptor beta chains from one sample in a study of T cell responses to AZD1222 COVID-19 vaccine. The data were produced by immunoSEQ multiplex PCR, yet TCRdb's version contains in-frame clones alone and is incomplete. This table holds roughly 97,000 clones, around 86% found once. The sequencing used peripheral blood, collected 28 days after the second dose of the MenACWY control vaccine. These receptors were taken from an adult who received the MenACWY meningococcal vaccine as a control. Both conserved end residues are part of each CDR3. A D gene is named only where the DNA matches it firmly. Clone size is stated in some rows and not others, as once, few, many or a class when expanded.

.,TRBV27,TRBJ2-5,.,TGTGCCAGCACTGACACCTCAGGGGAGACCCAGTACTTC,CASTDTSGETQYF
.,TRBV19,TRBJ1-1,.,TGTGCCAGTAGTCGCCCGGGGGGGTCGAACACTGAAGCTTTCTTT,CASSRPGGSNTEAFF
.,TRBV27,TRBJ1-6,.,TGTGCCAGCAACTCCCTACAGGGTCTCACCTATAATTCACCCCTCCACTTT,CASNSLQGLTYNSPLHF
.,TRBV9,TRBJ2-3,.,TGTGCCAGCAGCTCGCGTCTTAGATCTCTCGATACGCAGTATTTT,CASSSRLRSLDTQYF
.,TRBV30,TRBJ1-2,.,TGTGCCTGGGGACAGACCTATGGCTACACCTTC,CAWGQTYGYTF
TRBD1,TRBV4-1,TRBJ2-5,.,TGCGCCAGCAGCTACAGGGGAGCGGTAGAGACCCAGTACTTC,CASSYRGAVETQYF
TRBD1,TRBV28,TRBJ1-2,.,TGTGCCAGCAGAGCGGACAGGGTGGATGGCTACACCTTC,CASRADRVDGYTF
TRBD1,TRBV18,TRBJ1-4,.,TGTGCCAGCTCACCAAGGACAGGGGCAACTAATGAAAAACTGTTTTTT,CASSPRTGATNEKLFF
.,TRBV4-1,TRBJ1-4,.,TGCGCCAGCAGCCAAGACCGGGATGAAAAACTGTTTTTT,CASSQDRDEKLFF
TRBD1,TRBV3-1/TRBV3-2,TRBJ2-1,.,TGTGCCAGCAGCCACAACCTCGGGACAGACTCCTACAATGAGCAGTTCTTC,CASSHNLGTDSYNEQFF
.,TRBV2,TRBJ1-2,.,TGTGCCAGCAGTGTGGGGGCACAAAACTATGGCTACACCTTC,CASSVGAQNYGYTF
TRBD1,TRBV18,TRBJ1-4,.,TGTGCCAGCTTCCCCCCTGCAGGACAGGAGTTAAATGAAAAACTGTTTTTT,CASFPPAGQELNEKLFF
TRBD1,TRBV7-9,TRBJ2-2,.,TGTGCCAGCAACCAGGGGACAGGCACCGGGGAGCTGTTTTTT,CASNQGTGTGELFF
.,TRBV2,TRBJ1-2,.,TGTGCCAGCAGGGTGGGGACTTCCTATGGCTACACCTTC,CASRVGTSYGYTF
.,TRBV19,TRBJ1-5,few,TGTGCCAGTAGTACCTCCCATGGGCCCAGCAATCAGCCCCAGCATTTT,CASSTSHGPSNQPQHF
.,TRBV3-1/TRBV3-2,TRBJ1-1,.,TGTGCCAGCAGCCCGCCGGGGGGGCAAGCTTTCTTT,CASSPPGGQAFF
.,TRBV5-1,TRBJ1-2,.,TGCGCCAGCAGCTTGGAAAACTATGGCTACACCTTC,CASSLENYGYTF
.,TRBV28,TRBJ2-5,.,TGTGCCAGCAGTTTATGGGGGGCGGGGGCAATGGAGACCCAGTACTTC,CASSLWGAGAMETQYF
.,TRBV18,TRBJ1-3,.,TGTGCCAGCTCACTTACAGACTCTGGAAACACCATATATTTT,CASSLTDSGNTIYF
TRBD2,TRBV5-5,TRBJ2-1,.,TGTGCCAGCAGCTCCCGACGGGGGGTATCCTACAATGAGCAGTTCTTC,CASSSRRGVSYNEQFF
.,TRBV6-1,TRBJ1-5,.,TGTGCCAGCAGTGAAAATAGCCCGCATCAGCCCCAGCATTTT,CASSENSPHQPQHF
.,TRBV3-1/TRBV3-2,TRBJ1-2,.,TGTGCCAGCAGCCAAGCGAGTGGTAACTATGGCTACACCTTC,CASSQASGNYGYTF
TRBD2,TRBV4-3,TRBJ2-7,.,TGCGCCAGCAGCCAAGCGACTAGCGGGATGTACGAGCAGTACTTC,CASSQATSGMYEQYF
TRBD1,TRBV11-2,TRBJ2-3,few,TGTGCCAGCAGCTTAACAGGGGGCTGGAGTACAGATACGCAGTATTTT,CASSLTGGWSTDTQYF